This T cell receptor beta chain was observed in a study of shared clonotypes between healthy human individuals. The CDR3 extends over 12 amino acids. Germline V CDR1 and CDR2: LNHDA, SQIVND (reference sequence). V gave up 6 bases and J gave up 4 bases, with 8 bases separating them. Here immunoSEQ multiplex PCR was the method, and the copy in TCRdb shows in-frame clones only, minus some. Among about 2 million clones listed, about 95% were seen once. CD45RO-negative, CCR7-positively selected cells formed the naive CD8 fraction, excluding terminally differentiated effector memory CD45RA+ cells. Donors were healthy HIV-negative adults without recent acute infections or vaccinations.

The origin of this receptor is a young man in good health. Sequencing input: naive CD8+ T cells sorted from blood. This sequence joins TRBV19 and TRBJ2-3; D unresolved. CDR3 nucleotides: TGTGCCAGTAGGATCGGCGCAGATACGCAGTATTTT. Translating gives CASRIGADTQYF. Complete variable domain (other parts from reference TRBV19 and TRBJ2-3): DGGITQSPKYLFRKEGQNVTLSCEQNLNHDAMYWYRQDPGQGLRLIYYSQIVNDFQKGDIAEGYSVSREKKESFPLTVTSAQKNPTAFYLCASRIGADTQYFGPGTRLTVL.